A single sample is the source of the 32 T cell receptor beta chains below, sequenced in a study of beta chain features in type 1 diabetes. Study-wide results and limits: In all four CD4+ subsets, TCRB CDR3 length was significantly, moderately reduced in type 1 diabetes.

These receptors have no identified antigens. The study reverse transcribed the entire isolated RNA, so it sequenced expressed TCRB transcripts. Assay used: immunoSEQ multiplex PCR; TCRdb lists only in-frame clones, some missing. Among around 70,000 clones listed, roughly 50% were seen once. Material for sequencing was central memory CD4+ T cells from blood. Source of these receptors: a young man with type 1 diabetes.

The J gene is TRBJ2-2, the V gene TRBV5-1, with 8 bases that match TRBD2. J was trimmed by 2 bases and V by 0 bases; bases with no gene match: 3. Germline values: CDR1 SGHRS, CDR2 YFSETQ. The CDR3 is 16 amino acids. The CDR3 is CASSLAVAGNTGELFF. In nucleotides, the CDR3 is TGCGCCAGCAGCTTGGCAGTAGCGGGAAACACCGGGGAGCTGTTTTTT. Full variable domain (missing parts from reference TRBV5-1 and TRBJ2-2): KAGVTQTPRYLIKTRGQQVTLSCSPISGHRSVSWYQQTPGQGLQFLFEYFSETQRNKGNFPGRFSGRQFSNSRSEMNVSTLELGDSALYLCASSLAVAGNTGELFFGEGSRLTVL.

This clone has a handful of counts. The chain couples TRBV6-6 to TRBJ2-7; 7 bases are a match to TRBD2. Germline V gene data show CDR1 as MNHNY and CDR2 as SVGAGI (reference sequence). The CDR3 contains 16 residues. V was pared by 3 bases and J by 2 bases, with 10 bases of the junction left unmatched. CDR3 region: CASSYTSRGVAYEQYF. In nucleotides, the CDR3 is TGTGCCAGCAGTTATACCTCCCGGGGGGTGGCCTACGAGCAGTACTTC.

This chain connects TRBV19 to TRBJ2-1; 10 bases are a match to TRBD2. The CDR3 length is 17 residues. CDR1 LNHDA and CDR2 SQIVND come from the germline V gene (reference sequence). The V gene end was trimmed by 3 bases and the J gene end by 0 bases; junction bases not matched to a gene: 5. The CDR3 DNA follows: TGTGCCAGTAGTATTAGACTAGCGGGCAGCTCCTACAATGAGCAGTTCTTC. The encoded protein is CASSIRLAGSSYNEQFF.

This clone has more than one count but fewer than ten. V usage is TRBV10-3 and J usage is TRBJ2-7; 10 bases are a match to TRBD1. This CDR3 spans 13 amino acids. Germline assignment: CDR1 ENHRY and CDR2 SYGVKD. V trimming: 9 bases; J trimming: 1 base; junction bases outside the gene matches: 3. The CDR3 bases are TGTGCCATTGGACAGGGGGATTCCTACGAGCAGTACTTC. It yields the protein CAIGQGDSYEQYF.

The chain links TRBV15 to TRBJ1-5; 7 bases map to TRBD1. The CDR3 length is 15 residues. The V and J ends lost 1 base and 4 bases, in that order; junction bases with no gene match: 4. Per the germline V gene, CDR1 is LNHNV and CDR2 is YYDKDF (reference sequence). The CDR3 sequence: CATSRGDSSNQPQHF. The CDR3 region has the DNA TGTGCCACCAGCAGAGGGGACAGCTCAAATCAGCCCCAGCATTTT.

The chain combines TRBV6-6 with TRBJ1-4, with D unclear. The ends were cut back, 8 bases at V and 5 bases at J, with 9 bases in the middle. Germline V lookup: CDR1 MNHNY, CDR2 SVGAGI (reference sequence). The CDR3 contains 12 residues. The CDR3 region has the DNA TGTGCCAGCCGCGCGGCGAATGAAAAACTGTTTTTT. Its translation: CASRAANEKLFF.

The chain joins TRBV14 to TRBJ2-2; a weak D match, TRBD1 (5 bases). The CDR3 sequence is 14 residues long. V lost 6 bases and J lost 4, with 12 bases in between. Germline V CDR1 and CDR2: SGHDN, FVKESK. CDR3 nucleotide sequence: TGTGCCAGCAGAAAAGGGGATGGCACCGGGGAGCTGTTTTTT. Its protein is CASRKGDGTGELFF. Together with reference TRBV14 and TRBJ2-2, the CDR3 gives the full variable domain: EAGVTQFPSHSVIEKGQTVTLRCDPISGHDNLYWYRRVMGKEIKFLLHFVKESKQDESGMPNNRFLAERTGGTYSTLKVQPAELEDSGVYFCASRKGDGTGELFFGEGSRLTVL.

The chain links TRBV6-6 to TRBJ1-1, with D possibly being TRBD1 (5 bases). From germline, CDR1 is MNHNY and CDR2 SVGAGI (reference sequence). This CDR3 comprises 13 residues. Trimming shortened V by 6 bases and J by 5 bases, and 13 bases separated the two germline ends. The CDR3 DNA reads TGTGCCAGCAGGTGGGAGGGGAAGACTGAAGCTTTCTTT. Translated: CASRWEGKTEAFF.

DNA of the CDR3: TGTGCCAGCAGTTATTCCGGGGCAGGGGGTGGGGAGCTGTTTTTT. Its translation: CASSYSGAGGGELFF. This chain connects TRBV28 to TRBJ2-2; 7 bases align to TRBD1. The J segment lost 8 bases and the V segment lost 4 bases, leaving 10 bases of the junction unmatched. The CDR3 covers 15 residues. Per germline, CDR1 MDHEN and CDR2 SYDVKM.

In the case of this clone: Compared with germline, one end of the junction differs, possibly owing to a read error. The genes are TRBV2 and TRBJ1-5, with 9 bases lining up with TRBD1. The CDR3 covers 11 residues. The germline V gene encodes CDR1 SNHLY and CDR2 FYNNEI. CDR3 bases: TGTGCCAGCAGGGACGGACAGGGGACAGCTTTT. This encodes CASRDGQGTAF.

V usage is TRBV11-1 and J usage is TRBJ2-7, with D perhaps TRBD1 (6 bases). V gave up 3 bases and J gave up 0 bases, with 12 bases separating them. The CDR3 runs to 15 residues. The germline CDR1 and CDR2 sequences are SGHAT and FQDESV (reference sequence). CDR3 amino acids: CASSLGTTSSYEQYF. The CDR3 nucleotides are TGTGCCAGCAGCTTGGGGACAACTAGCTCCTACGAGCAGTACTTC.

Written as DNA, the CDR3 is TGTGCCAGCAGTTTTTCGGGAAACACTGAAGCTTTCTTT. Amino acid sequence: CASSFSGNTEAFF. The chain combines TRBV2 with TRBJ1-1; D gene ambiguous. V lost 5 bases, J lost 2 bases, and 9 bases lay in between. Germline CDR1 is SNHLY and CDR2 is FYNNEI. The length of the CDR3 is 13 residues. The whole variable domain, filled in from reference TRBV2 and TRBJ1-1, reads EPEVTQTPSHQVTQMGQEVILRCVPISNHLYFYWYRQILGQKVEFLVSFYNNEISEKSEIFDDQFSVERPDGSNFTLKIRSTKLEDSAMYFCASSFSGNTEAFFGQGTRLTVV.

This clone was counted between two and nine times. The chain is built from TRBV10-3 and TRBJ2-1, with 9 bases identical to TRBD2. Germline assignment: CDR1 ENHRY and CDR2 SYGVKD. V lost 3 bases and J lost 6; bases outside the gene matches: 3. This CDR3 spans 14 amino acids. The CDR3 nucleotides read TGTGCCATCAGTGATTTAGCGGGGGTCAATGAGCAGTTCTTC. Translation: CAISDLAGVNEQFF.

The chain carries TRBV5-4 and TRBJ2-1, with 10 positions matching TRBD2. With V trimmed by 1 base and J by 9 bases, 4 bases remained unmatched. Germline CDR1 and CDR2: SGHNT and YYREEE (reference sequence). The CDR3 loop spans 14 amino acids. The CDR3 sequence: CASSLRAGGVEQFF. CDR3 nucleotide sequence: TGTGCCAGCAGCTTGCGAGCGGGAGGGGTTGAGCAGTTCTTC.

This clone was seen more than once but under ten times. The V gene is TRBV5-5, the J gene TRBJ1-6; D unresolved. The ends were cut back, 0 bases at V and 0 bases at J, with 16 bases in the middle. CDR1 SGHKS and CDR2 YYEKEE come from the germline V gene (reference sequence). This CDR3 has 19 residues. CDR3 protein: CASSLDPPSSSSYNSPLHF. DNA of the CDR3: TGTGCCAGCAGCTTGGACCCCCCTAGTAGCAGCTCCTATAATTCACCCCTCCACTTT.

V usage is TRBV30 and J usage is TRBJ2-7; TRBD1 agrees at 10 bases. The CDR3 sequence is 14 residues long. Germline CDR1 GTSNPN, CDR2 SVGIG (reference sequence). Losses at the gene ends were 4 bases for V and 2 bases for J; bases not matched to a gene: 5. CDR3 region: CAWNSGQGAYEQYF. CDR3 sequence (DNA): TGTGCCTGGAACTCCGGACAGGGGGCCTACGAGCAGTACTTC.

The chain carries TRBV6-6 and TRBJ1-2; the match to TRBD1 covers 12 bases. With 2 bases clipped from V and 7 bases from J, the junction kept 5 bases outside the gene matches. The CDR3 has 15 residues. The germline CDR1 and CDR2 sequences are MNHNY and SVGAGI (reference sequence). CDR3 coding DNA: TGTGCCAGCAGTTACCGGGACAGGGGGCTTGGTGGCTACACCTTC. As protein: CASSYRDRGLGGYTF.

V and J are TRBV5-1 and TRBJ2-3; 8 nucleotides line up with TRBD2. V lost 3 bases and J lost 5; bases outside the gene matches: 8. The CDR3 covers 15 residues. Germline lookup yields CDR1 SGHRS and CDR2 YFSETQ. As DNA, the CDR3 is TGCGCCAGCAGCTCGACGGGGGGGCTCGGAGATACGCAGTATTTT. Its protein is CASSSTGGLGDTQYF. The variable domain in full, with the rest retrieved from reference TRBV5-1 and TRBJ2-3, is KAGVTQTPRYLIKTRGQQVTLSCSPISGHRSVSWYQQTPGQGLQFLFEYFSETQRNKGNFPGRFSGRQFSNSRSEMNVSTLELGDSALYLCASSSTGGLGDTQYFGPGTRLTVL.

The chain is built from TRBV11-2 and TRBJ2-7, with 8 nucleotides matching TRBD2. Unmatched junction bases numbered 6, after V lost 2 bases and J lost 3 bases. CDR1 and CDR2 from the germline V gene are SGHAT and FQNNGV. CDR3 length: 15 amino acids. The CDR3 DNA sequence: TGTGCCAGCAGCTTATCCAGGGCGGGAGGCTACGAGCAGTACTTC. This gives the protein CASSLSRAGGYEQYF.

The chain links TRBV5-1 to TRBJ2-5; maybe TRBD2 (6 bases). Per germline, CDR1 SGHRS and CDR2 YFSETQ. Trimming removed 0 bases at V and 5 bases at J, with 8 bases between. This CDR3 region has 13 residues. Here the CDR3 reads CASSLVGGETQYF. The CDR3 DNA follows: TGCGCCAGCAGCTTGGTGGGAGGCGAGACCCAGTACTTC.

This clone turned up a few times. This sample also contains other DNA sequences that code for the same CDR3. Written as DNA, the CDR3 is TGTGCCAGCAGCAGGGACAGGGGGCATGAGCAGTACTTC. This translates into CASSRDRGHEQYF. The rearrangement links TRBV6-1 to TRBJ2-7; 12 positions match TRBD1. The CDR3 contains 13 residues. V was clipped by 6 bases and J by 7 bases; unmatched bases: 4. Looked up from germline, CDR1 is MNHNS and CDR2 is SASEGT.

Of note for this clone: Other DNA sequences in the same sample also yield this CDR3. J is TRBJ1-1 and V is TRBV5-1; perhaps TRBD1 as D (5 bases). V was shortened by 0 bases and J by 1 base, with 7 bases between the two germline ends. CDR3 length: 14 amino acids. The germline CDR1 and CDR2 sequences are SGHRS and YFSETQ. The CDR3 nucleotides read TGCGCCAGCAGCTTGGGACAGACGAACACTGAAGCTTTCTTT. Its translation: CASSLGQTNTEAFF.

This rearrangement joins TRBV5-6 to TRBJ2-4; D uncertain. V lost 4 bases and J lost 4, with 24 bases in between. CDR3 size: 18 residues. Germline V CDR1 and CDR2: SGHDT, YYEEEE. CDR3: CASSPTGPVLAYKNIQYF. The CDR3 bases are TGTGCCAGCAGCCCAACTGGGCCCGTCTTGGCCTATAAAAACATTCAGTACTTC. The full variable domain, in which reference TRBV5-6 and TRBJ2-4 provide the parts outside the CDR3, is DAGVTQSPTHLIKTRGQQVTLRCSPKSGHDTVSWYQQALGQGPQFIFQYYEEEERQRGNFPDRFSGHQFPNYSSELNVNALLLGDSALYLCASSPTGPVLAYKNIQYFGAGTRLSVL.

The rearrangement links TRBV29-1 to TRBJ2-3, with 13 bases matching TRBD2. The CDR3 spans 14 residues. With V trimmed by 6 bases and J by 6 bases, 6 bases remained unmatched. Germline values: CDR1 SQVTM, CDR2 ANQGSEA. The DNA of the CDR3 is TGCAGCGTCGGACTAGCGGGAGAAAGGGATACGCAGTATTTT. The encoded protein is CSVGLAGERDTQYF.

V usage is TRBV7-8 and J usage is TRBJ1-1; possibly TRBD1 for D (5 bases). V was clipped by 5 bases and J by 1 base, with 20 bases between them. There are 17 residues in the CDR3. CDR1 and CDR2 from the germline V gene are SGHVS and FQNEAQ. DNA for the CDR3: TGTGCCAGCAGCCGAAACTTGGTTGGGGCGACGAACACTGAAGCTTTCTTT. Its translation is CASSRNLVGATNTEAFF.

The V gene is TRBV10-2, the J gene TRBJ2-2; D ambiguous. Germline assignment: CDR1 WSHSY and CDR2 SAAADI. The ends were cut back, 6 bases at V and 6 bases at J, with 5 bases in the middle. The CDR3 contains 11 residues. DNA of the CDR3: TGCGCCAGCAGCCGGGCCGGGGAGCTGTTTTTT. Translation: CASSRAGELFF.

Turning to this clone: One end of the junction varies from germline; a read error may be responsible. The V call is TRBV6-4, the J call TRBJ2-1, with TRBD2 matching 9 bases. CDR3 length: 14 residues. Germline V CDR1 and CDR2: MRHNA, SNTAGT. The CDR3: CASSRREGPNEQFF. The CDR3 nucleotides are TGTGCGAGCAGTCGGCGGGAGGGTCCCAATGAGCAGTTCTTC.

This clone came up a few times. The chain employs TRBV30 and TRBJ2-6, with a weak D call TRBD2 (6 bases). The V end lost 5 bases, the J end lost 3 bases, and 11 bases lay between the germline ends. CDR3 length: 14 residues. The V gene's germline CDR1 is GTSNPN and CDR2 SVGIG (reference sequence). DNA for the CDR3: TGTGCCTGGGAGTCCGGGGGTGGGGCCAACGTCCTGACTTTC. This codes for CAWESGGGANVLTF.

This chain links TRBV18 with TRBJ2-7; 7 bases line up with TRBD1. V shed 2 bases and J 6 bases; nucleotides not matched to a gene: 13. The CDR3 covers 16 residues. Germline V lookup: CDR1 KGHSH, CDR2 LQKENI. CDR3 amino acids: CASSPIRDGRTGEQYF. The CDR3 DNA reads TGTGCCAGCTCACCAATCCGGGACGGCCGGACAGGCGAGCAGTACTTC.

The CDR3 loop is CASSSRGGGTDTQYF. The DNA of the CDR3 is TGTGCCAGCAGCTCGAGGGGAGGGGGCACAGATACGCAGTATTTT. This chain connects TRBV5-4 to TRBJ2-3, with 7 bases aligning to TRBD2. Trimming removed 3 bases from V and 1 base from J; junction bases left unmatched: 5. Germline V gives CDR1 SGHNT, CDR2 YYREEE (reference sequence). The CDR3 is made up of 15 amino acids.

This clone was detected a few times. The gene calls are TRBV11-2 and TRBJ2-1; 7 bases line up with TRBD2. Trimming took 6 bases from V and 10 from J; bases not matched to a gene: 6. CDR1 and CDR2 (germline): SGHAT, FQNNGV. This CDR3 contains 12 residues. CDR3 sequence reads: CASSSGLGEQFF. For the CDR3, the DNA is TGTGCCAGCAGTTCCGGACTAGGAGAGCAGTTCTTC.

This CDR3 is CASSEGTGLWEKLFF. CDR3 bases: TGTGCCAGCAGTGAGGGAACAGGGCTTTGGGAAAAACTGTTTTTT. The chain links TRBV25-1 to TRBJ1-4; D might be TRBD1 (6 bases). The CDR3 is 15 amino acids. CDR1 MGHDK and CDR2 SYGVNS come from the germline V gene. V was shortened by 3 bases and J by 8 bases, with 16 bases between the two germline ends.